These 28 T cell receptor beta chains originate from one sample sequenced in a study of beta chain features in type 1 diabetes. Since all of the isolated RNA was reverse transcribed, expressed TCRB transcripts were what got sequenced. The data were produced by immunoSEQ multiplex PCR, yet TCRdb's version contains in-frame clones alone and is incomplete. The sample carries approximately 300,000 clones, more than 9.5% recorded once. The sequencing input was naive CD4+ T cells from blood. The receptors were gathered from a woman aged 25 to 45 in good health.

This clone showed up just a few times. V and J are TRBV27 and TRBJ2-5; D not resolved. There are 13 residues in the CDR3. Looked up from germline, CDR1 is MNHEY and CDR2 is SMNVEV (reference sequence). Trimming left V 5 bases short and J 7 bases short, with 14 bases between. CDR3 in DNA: TGTGCCAGCAGTGAGTTGGGCTTGGGGACCCAGTACTTC. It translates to CASSELGLGTQYF.

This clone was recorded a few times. This CDR3 is CASRNRGTHTDTQYF. DNA of the CDR3: TGTGCCAGCCGAAATCGAGGGACTCACACAGATACGCAGTATTTT. The chain is built from TRBV13 and TRBJ2-3; weak D call: TRBD2 (6 bases). The CDR3 sequence is 15 residues long. V was trimmed by 8 bases and J by 2 bases, leaving 17 bases between them. Germline V gene data show CDR1 as PRHDT and CDR2 as FYEKMQ (reference sequence).

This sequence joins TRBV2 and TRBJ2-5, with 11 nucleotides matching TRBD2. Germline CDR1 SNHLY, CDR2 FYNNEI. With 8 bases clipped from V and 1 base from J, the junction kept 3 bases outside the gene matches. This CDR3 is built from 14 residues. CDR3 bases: TGTGCCAGCCTTAGCGGGAGGGCCCAAGAGACCCAGTACTTC. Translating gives CASLSGRAQETQYF.

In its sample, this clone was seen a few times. DNA of the CDR3: TGTGCCAGCAGCTTAGCCCTCGGGGGGAAGGCGAACACTGAAGCTTTCTTT. Protein: CASSLALGGKANTEAFF. The chain combines TRBV7-9 with TRBJ1-1, with a weak D call TRBD1 (5 bases). The germline V gene encodes CDR1 SEHNR and CDR2 FQNEAQ (reference sequence). The CDR3 runs to 17 residues. V was cut by 0 bases and J by 1 base, with 15 bases left in between.

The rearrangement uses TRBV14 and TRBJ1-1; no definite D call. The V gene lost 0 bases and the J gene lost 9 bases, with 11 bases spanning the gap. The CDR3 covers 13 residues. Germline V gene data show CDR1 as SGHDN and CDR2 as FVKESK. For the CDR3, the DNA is TGTGCCAGCAGCCAAGATTTCGTCACAAAAGCTTTCTTT. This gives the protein CASSQDFVTKAFF.

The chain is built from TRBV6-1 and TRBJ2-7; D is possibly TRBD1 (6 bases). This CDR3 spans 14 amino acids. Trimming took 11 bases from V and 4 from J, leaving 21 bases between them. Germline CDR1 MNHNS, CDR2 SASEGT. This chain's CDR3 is CACEPAGVGYEQYF. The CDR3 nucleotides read TGTGCCTGCGAGCCCGCAGGGGTGGGTTACGAGCAGTACTTC.

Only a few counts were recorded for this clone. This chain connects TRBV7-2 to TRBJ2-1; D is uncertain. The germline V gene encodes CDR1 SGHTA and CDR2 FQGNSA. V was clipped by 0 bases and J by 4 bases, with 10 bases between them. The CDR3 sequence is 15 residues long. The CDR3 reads CASSLAHAEYNEQFF. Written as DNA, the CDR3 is TGTGCCAGCAGCTTAGCGCACGCGGAATACAATGAGCAGTTCTTC.

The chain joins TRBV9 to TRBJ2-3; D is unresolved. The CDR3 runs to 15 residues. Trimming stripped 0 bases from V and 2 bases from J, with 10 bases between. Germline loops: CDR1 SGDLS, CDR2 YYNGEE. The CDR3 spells CASSVDPGNTDTQYF. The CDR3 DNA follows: TGTGCCAGCAGCGTAGATCCAGGTAACACAGATACGCAGTATTTT.

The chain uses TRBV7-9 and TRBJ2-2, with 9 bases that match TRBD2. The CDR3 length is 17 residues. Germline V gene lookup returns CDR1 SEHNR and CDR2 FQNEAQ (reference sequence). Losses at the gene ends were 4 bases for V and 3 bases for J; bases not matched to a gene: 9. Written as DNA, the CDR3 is TGTGCCAGCAGCTCGCAACGCGGGAGGGCCTACACCGGGGAGCTGTTTTTT. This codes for CASSSQRGRAYTGELFF.

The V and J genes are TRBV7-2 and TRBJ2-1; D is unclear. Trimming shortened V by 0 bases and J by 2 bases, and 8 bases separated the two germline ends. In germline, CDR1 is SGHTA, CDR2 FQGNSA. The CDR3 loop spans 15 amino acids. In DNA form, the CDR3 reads TGTGCCAGCAGCTTAGCTTTAACAACCTACAATGAGCAGTTCTTC. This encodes CASSLALTTYNEQFF.

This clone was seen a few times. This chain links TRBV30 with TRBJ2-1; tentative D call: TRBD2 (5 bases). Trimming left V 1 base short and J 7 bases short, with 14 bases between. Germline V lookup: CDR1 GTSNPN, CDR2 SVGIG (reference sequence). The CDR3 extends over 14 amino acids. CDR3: CAWSGQDEGNEQFF. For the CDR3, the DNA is TGTGCCTGGAGTGGGCAGGATGAGGGTAATGAGCAGTTCTTC.

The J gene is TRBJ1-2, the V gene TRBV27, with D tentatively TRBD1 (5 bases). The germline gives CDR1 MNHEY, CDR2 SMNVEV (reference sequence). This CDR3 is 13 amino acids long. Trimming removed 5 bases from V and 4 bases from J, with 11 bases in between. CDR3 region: CASSPAGLYGYTF. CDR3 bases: TGTGCCAGCAGTCCTGCGGGACTCTATGGCTACACCTTC.

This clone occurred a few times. In nucleotides, the CDR3 is TGTGCTAGCTCCACAGGGGCGGTGGCCAATGAGCAGTTCTTC. Translating it yields CASSTGAVANEQFF. The chain uses TRBV7-7 and TRBJ2-1, with 7 nucleotides matching TRBD1. Germline V gives CDR1 SSHAT, CDR2 FNYEAQ (reference sequence). There are 14 residues in the CDR3.

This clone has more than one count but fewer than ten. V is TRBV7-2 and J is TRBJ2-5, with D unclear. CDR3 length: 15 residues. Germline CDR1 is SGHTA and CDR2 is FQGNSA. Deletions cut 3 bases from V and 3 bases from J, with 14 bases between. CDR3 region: CASSFEQKEKETQYF. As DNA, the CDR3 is TGTGCCAGCAGCTTCGAACAGAAGGAAAAAGAGACCCAGTACTTC.

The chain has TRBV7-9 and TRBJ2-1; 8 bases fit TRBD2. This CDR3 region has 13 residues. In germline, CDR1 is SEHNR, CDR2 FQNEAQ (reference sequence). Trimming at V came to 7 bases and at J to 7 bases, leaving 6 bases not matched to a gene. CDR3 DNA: TGTGCCAGCACTAGGACTAGCAAGAATGAGCAGTTCTTC. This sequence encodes CASTRTSKNEQFF.

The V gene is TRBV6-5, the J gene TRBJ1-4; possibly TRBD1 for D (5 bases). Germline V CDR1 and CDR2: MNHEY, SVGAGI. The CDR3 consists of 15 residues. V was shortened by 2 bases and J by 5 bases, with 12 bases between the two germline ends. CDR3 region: CASSYTWGGNEKLFF. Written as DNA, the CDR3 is TGTGCCAGCAGTTACACATGGGGGGGAAATGAAAAACTGTTTTTT.

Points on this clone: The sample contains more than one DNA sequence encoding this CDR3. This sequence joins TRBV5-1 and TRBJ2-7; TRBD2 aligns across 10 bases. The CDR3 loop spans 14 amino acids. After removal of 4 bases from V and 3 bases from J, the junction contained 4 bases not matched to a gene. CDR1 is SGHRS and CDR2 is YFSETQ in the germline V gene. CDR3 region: CASSRTSGSYEQYF. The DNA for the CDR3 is TGCGCCAGCAGCCGGACTAGCGGTAGCTACGAGCAGTACTTC.

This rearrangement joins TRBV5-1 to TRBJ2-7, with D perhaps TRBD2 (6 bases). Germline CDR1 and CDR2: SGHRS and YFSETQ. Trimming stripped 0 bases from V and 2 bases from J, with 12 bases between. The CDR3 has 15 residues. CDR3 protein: CASSLDAGLPYEQYF. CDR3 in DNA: TGCGCCAGCAGCTTGGACGCGGGGTTACCCTACGAGCAGTACTTC.

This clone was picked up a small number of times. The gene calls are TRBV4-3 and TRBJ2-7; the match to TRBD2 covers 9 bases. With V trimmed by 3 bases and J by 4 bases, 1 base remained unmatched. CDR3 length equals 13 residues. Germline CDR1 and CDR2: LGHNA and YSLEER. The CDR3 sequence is CASSHLAGYEQYF. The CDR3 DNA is TGCGCCAGCAGCCACCTAGCGGGGTACGAGCAGTACTTC.

CDR3 amino acids: CASSRTGFTDTQYF. CDR3 nucleotides: TGTGCCAGCAGCAGGACAGGTTTCACAGATACGCAGTATTTT. This sequence joins TRBV5-5 and TRBJ2-3; 7 bases are shared with TRBD1. Germline loops: CDR1 SGHKS, CDR2 YYEKEE (reference sequence). CDR3 length equals 14 residues. The ends lost 4 bases at V and 2 bases at J; junction bases unmatched: 4.

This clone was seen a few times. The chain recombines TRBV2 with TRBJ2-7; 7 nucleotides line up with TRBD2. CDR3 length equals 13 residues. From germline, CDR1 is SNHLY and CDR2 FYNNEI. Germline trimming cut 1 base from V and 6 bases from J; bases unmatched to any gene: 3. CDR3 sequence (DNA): TGTGCCAGCAGTGAAGAGGCTAGCGGCGAGCAGTACTTC. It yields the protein CASSEEASGEQYF.

CDR3: CASRGTGGVGELFF. The DNA for the CDR3 is TGTGCCAGCAGGGGGACAGGGGGGGTCGGGGAGCTGTTTTTT. This chain uses TRBV6-5 with TRBJ2-2, with 11 nucleotides matching TRBD1. Germline V gives CDR1 MNHEY, CDR2 SVGAGI. The CDR3 contains 14 residues. V lost 6 bases to trimming and J lost 7 bases; unmatched junction nucleotides: 4.

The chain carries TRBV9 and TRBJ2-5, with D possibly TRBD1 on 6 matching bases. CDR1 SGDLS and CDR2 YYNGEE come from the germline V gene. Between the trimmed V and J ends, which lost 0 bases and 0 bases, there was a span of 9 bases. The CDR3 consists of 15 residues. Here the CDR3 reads CASSVGTGHQETQYF. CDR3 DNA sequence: TGTGCCAGCAGCGTAGGCACAGGGCACCAAGAGACCCAGTACTTC.

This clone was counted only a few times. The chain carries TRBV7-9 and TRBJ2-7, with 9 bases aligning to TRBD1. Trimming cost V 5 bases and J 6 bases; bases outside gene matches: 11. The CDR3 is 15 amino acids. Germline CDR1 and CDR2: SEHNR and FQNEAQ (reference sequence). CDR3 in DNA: TGTGCCAGCAGCCCAACCGGGACAGGGTTCGGCGAGCAGTACTTC. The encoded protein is CASSPTGTGFGEQYF.

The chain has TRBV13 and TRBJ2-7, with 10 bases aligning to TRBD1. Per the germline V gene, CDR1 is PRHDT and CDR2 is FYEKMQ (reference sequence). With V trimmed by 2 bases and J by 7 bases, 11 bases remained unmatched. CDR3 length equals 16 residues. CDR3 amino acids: CASSLRPGQGNREQYF. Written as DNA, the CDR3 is TGTGCCAGCAGCTTAAGACCGGGACAGGGGAATCGGGAGCAGTACTTC.

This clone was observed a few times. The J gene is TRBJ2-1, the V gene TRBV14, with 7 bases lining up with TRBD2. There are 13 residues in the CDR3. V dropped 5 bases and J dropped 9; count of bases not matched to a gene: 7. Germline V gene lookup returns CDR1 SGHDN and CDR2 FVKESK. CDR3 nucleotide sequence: TGTGCCAGCAGCGGGAGACTAGCTGGTGAGCAGTTCTTC. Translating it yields CASSGRLAGEQFF.

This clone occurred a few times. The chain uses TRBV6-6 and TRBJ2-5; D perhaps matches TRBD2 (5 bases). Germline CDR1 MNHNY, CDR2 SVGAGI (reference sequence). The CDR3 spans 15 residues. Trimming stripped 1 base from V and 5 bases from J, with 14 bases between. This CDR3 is CASSYLSGPRETQYF. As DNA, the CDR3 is TGTGCCAGCAGTTACTTAAGCGGACCGAGGGAGACCCAGTACTTC.

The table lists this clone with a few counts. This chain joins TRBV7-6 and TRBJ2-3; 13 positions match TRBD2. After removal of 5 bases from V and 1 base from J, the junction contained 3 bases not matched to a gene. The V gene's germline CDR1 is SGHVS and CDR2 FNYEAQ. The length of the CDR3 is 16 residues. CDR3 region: CASSRGLAGGTDTQYF. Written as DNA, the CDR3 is TGTGCCAGCAGCCGCGGACTAGCGGGGGGCACAGATACGCAGTATTTT.